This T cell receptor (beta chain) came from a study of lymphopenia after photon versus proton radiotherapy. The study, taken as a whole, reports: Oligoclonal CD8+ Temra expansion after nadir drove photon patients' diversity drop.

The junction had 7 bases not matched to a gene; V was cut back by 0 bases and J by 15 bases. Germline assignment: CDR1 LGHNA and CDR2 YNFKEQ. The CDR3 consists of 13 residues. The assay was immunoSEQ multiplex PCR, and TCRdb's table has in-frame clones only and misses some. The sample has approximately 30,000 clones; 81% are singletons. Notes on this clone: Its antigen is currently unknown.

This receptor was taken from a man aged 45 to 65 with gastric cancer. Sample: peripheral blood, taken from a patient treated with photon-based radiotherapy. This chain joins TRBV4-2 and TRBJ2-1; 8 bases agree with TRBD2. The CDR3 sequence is CASSQEPGGPRFF. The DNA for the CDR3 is TGTGCCAGCAGCCAAGAACCGGGGGGGCCAAGGTTCTTC.